The clone carrying this T cell receptor (beta chain) was found a few times. No antigen is known for it. Donors were all healthy Caucasians. CDR1 is MDHEN and CDR2 is SYDVKM in the germline V gene. The V gene end was trimmed by 3 bases and the J gene end by 5 bases; junction bases not matched to a gene: 10. The CDR3 runs 16 residues. This sample is drawn from a study of identical twins. Study-level points and caveats: The more abundant beta clonotypes in cord blood had fewer insertions, and memory repertoires did not show this. Out-of-frame alpha sequences that twins shared showed excess low generation probability.

Each cDNA held unique molecular identifiers, and template switching gave it a universal primer site. Using its own MiXCR run on the 5' RACE reads, TCRdb lists one record per CDR3 protein. The sample has 450,000 or so distinct CDR3 sequences, around 14% seen once; the top ten hold approximately 0.52%. These data also featured in a second study, about yellow fever vaccine responses in identical twins.

The chain carries TRBV28 and TRBJ2-1, with TRBD2 matching over 7 bases. The specimen was CD4+ T cells sorted from blood. This TCR came from a woman aged 18-35 years in good health. CDR3 coding DNA: TGTGCCAGCAGTTTCTTGACTAGCAGATCCGACAATGAGCAGTTCTTC. Translated, it gives CASSFLTSRSDNEQFF.